This TCR beta chain was recovered during a study of neurological immune-mediated disorders. Study-level results: Sharing of CDR3 amino acid sequences among expanded clones across subjects was absent, suggesting private repertoires in all groups.

This clonotype was detected ten times or more. Its antigen is undetermined. The CDR3 is 15 residues long. Germline trimming cut 3 bases from V and 1 base from J; bases unmatched to any gene: 2. It was by 5'RACE with 10-nucleotide random UMIs that the cDNA was made. TCRdb re-called the 5' RACE reads through MiXCR, storing one row per CDR3 protein. This sample has around 44,000 distinct CDR3 sequences; approximately 14% occur once, and the top ten carry less than 4.5%. The sorted libraries started from about 950,000 CD4+ or CD8+ T cells. The genes are TRBV12-3 or TRBV12-4 and TRBJ2-3; TRBD2 agrees at 9 bases. This receptor was taken from an older woman with HTLV-1-associated myelopathy (HAM/TSP). The sample taken for sequencing was CD4+ T cells from blood. The CDR3 reads CASSFSSGGTDTQYF. The CDR3 bases are TGTGCCAGCAGTTTTTCTAGCGGGGGCACAGATACGCAGTATTTT.